The T cell receptor (beta chain) described here comes from a study of T cell repertoires in ileal Crohn's disease. Time point indicated: neoterminal ileum biopsy at postoperative endoscopy, about 6 months after surgery. The method was immunoSEQ multiplex PCR; TCRdb's version includes in-frame clones alone and lacks a portion of them. The sample records approximately 11,000 clones, around 70% being singletons. V trimming: 0 bases; J trimming: 7 bases; junction bases outside the gene matches: 2. Germline CDR1 reads MNHEY; CDR2 reads SMNVEV (reference sequence). The CDR3 runs 15 residues. In its sample, this clone was seen a few times.

The source of this sequence is an adult with Crohn's disease. The rearrangement uses TRBV27 and TRBJ2-1, with 11 bases aligning to TRBD2. Input material: ileal tissue. This CDR3 is CASSLSASGRNEQFF. Here the CDR3 DNA reads TGTGCCAGCAGTTTATCAGCTAGCGGGAGGAATGAGCAGTTCTTC.